A selection of T cell receptor beta chains follows, all from one sample in a study of CD4 T cells in relation to SARS-CoV-2 and coronaviruses. Sequenced by immunoSEQ multiplex PCR; TCRdb stores in-frame clones only, minus some. The sample lists around 69,000 clones, roughly 93% occurring once. Input material: naive CD4+ T cells from PBMCs. These receptors originate from a human donor in good health. Each CDR3 is given with its conserved first and last residue. Size values are once, few and many counts, or a class for expanded clones, and some rows have none.

V gene,J gene,clone size,CDR3 protein
TRBV30,TRBJ2-1,-,CAWRRTSGGGDEQFF
TRBV24-1,TRBJ2-1,once,CATSDFGRAGNEQFF
TRBV3-1/TRBV3-2,TRBJ2-2,-,CASSQDSGSKLRGTGELFF
TRBV6-5,TRBJ2-3,-,CASGTGGSDTQYF
TRBV5-1,TRBJ1-5,-,CASSVTGAGNQPQHF
TRBV5-1,TRBJ2-5,-,CASSLGGFPETQYF
TRBV28,TRBJ2-7,-,CASSTHLAGVGHEQYF
TRBV12-3/TRBV12-4,TRBJ2-7,-,CASSYSRREQYF
TRBV7-2,TRBJ1-3,once,CASSLSRTGIPGNTIYF
TRBV11-2,TRBJ2-7,-,CASSLVAGGPGEQYF
TRBV18,TRBJ1-1,-,CASSRGRGNTEAFF
TRBV9,TRBJ2-3,-,CASSSAPSATDTQYF
TRBV11-2,TRBJ2-7,-,CASSLRGTYEQYF
TRBV24-1,TRBJ2-3,-,CATSDPTMGPLSGTDTQYF
TRBV7-3,TRBJ1-6,few,CASSPGTSDSPLHF
TRBV4-1,TRBJ1-2,-,CASSQTPDRKYGYTF
TRBV28,TRBJ2-7,-,CASSRQRQGLTYEQYF
TRBV9,TRBJ2-5,-,CASSTGLAGETQYF
TRBV7-9,TRBJ2-1,-,CASSLGQGTENEQFF
TRBV24-1,TRBJ2-1,-,CATSDPPPSGKDNEQFF
TRBV6-2/TRBV6-3,TRBJ1-3,-,CASSSNGGKFSGNTIYF
TRBV9,TRBJ1-2,-,CASSPIQEGRGRNYGYTF
TRBV5-6,TRBJ2-7,-,CASSLSGQGRREQYF
TRBV24-1,TRBJ2-7,-,CATSDSYEQYF
TRBV3-1/TRBV3-2,TRBJ1-4,-,CASRDHGRGYEKLFF
TRBV28,TRBJ2-1,-,CASSPGLAGADEQFF
TRBV3-1/TRBV3-2,TRBJ1-5,-,CASSQESGGGQPQHF
TRBV11-3,TRBJ2-6,-,CASSLGPRGLGANVLTF
TRBV11-2,TRBJ2-7,once,CASSILAGPAEQYF
TRBV28,TRBJ1-3,-,CASSLGGPLSGNTIYF
TRBV19,TRBJ1-1,-,CASSIDDGGTEAFF
TRBV6-1,TRBJ2-7,-,CASSEDLLSGIIYEQYF
TRBV6-1,TRBJ1-1,-,CASSDLDRNTEAFF
TRBV28,TRBJ1-1,-,CASRVRGLYGTEAFF
TRBV24-1,TRBJ2-5,-,CATSDPSGRLETQYF
TRBV6-5,TRBJ2-7,-,CASSYSPGVEEQYF
TRBV24-1,TRBJ2-3,-,CATSDSVGLAGRVDTQYF
TRBV7-3,TRBJ2-1,once,CASSTRTSGYNEQFF
TRBV15,TRBJ2-7,-,CATSGQVSYEQYF
TRBV28,TRBJ1-4,-,CASSRGQTNEKLFF
TRBV7-9,TRBJ2-5,-,CASSFGTGGQETQYF
TRBV19,TRBJ2-7,-,CASSIGGQGRYEQYF
TRBV10-3,TRBJ2-1,-,CAISESQRDNNEQFF
TRBV18,TRBJ2-7,-,CASSTGQGSVNEQYF
TRBV5-1,TRBJ2-3,-,CASRSGGITDTQYF
TRBV3-1/TRBV3-2,TRBJ2-7,-,CASSLAGTYEQYF
TRBV6-5,TRBJ2-7,-,CASSYVGQSYEQYF